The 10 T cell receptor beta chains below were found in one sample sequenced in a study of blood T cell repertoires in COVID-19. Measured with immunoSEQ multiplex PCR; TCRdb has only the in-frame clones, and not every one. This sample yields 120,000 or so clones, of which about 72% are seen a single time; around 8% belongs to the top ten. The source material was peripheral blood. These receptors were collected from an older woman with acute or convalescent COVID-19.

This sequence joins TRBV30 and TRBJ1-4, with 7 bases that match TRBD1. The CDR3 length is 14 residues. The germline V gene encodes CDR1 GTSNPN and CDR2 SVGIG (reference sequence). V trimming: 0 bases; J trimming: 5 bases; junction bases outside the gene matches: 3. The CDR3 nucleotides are TGTGCCTGGAGTGTGCGGGACAGAAATGAAAAACTGTTTTTT. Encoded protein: CAWSVRDRNEKLFF.

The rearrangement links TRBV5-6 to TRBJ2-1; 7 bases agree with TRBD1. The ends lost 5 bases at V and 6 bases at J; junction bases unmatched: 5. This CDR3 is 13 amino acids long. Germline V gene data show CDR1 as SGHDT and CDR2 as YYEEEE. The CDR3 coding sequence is TGTGCCAGCAGATTGACAGGGATCAATGAGCAGTTCTTC. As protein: CASRLTGINEQFF.

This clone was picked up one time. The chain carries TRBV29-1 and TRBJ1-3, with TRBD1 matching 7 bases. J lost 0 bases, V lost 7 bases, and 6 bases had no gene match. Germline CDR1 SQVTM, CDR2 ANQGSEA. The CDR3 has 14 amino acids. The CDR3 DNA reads TGCAGCGAGTCCGGGACAGCCTCTGGAAACACCATATATTTT. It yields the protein CSESGTASGNTIYF.

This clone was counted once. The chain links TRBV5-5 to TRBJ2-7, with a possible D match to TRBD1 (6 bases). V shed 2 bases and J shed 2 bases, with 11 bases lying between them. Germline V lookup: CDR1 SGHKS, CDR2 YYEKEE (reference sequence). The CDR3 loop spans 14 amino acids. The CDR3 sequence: CASSFNRDTYEQYF. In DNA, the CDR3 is TGTGCCAGCAGCTTTAACCGGGACACCTACGAGCAGTACTTC.

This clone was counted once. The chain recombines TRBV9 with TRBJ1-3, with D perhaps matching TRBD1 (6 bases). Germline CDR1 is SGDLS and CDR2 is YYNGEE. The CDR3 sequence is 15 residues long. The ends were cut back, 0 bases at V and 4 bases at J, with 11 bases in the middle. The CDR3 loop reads CASSVGGGDGNTIYF. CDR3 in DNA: TGTGCCAGCAGCGTAGGTGGGGGCGACGGAAACACCATATATTTT.

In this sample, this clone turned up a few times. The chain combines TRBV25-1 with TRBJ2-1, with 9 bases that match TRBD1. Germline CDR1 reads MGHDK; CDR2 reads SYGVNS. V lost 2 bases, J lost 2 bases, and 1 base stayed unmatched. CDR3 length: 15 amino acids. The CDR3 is CASSETGGPYNEQFF. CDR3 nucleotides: TGTGCCAGCAGTGAAACAGGGGGCCCCTACAATGAGCAGTTCTTC.

CDR3: CASSNKQTGLGDEQFF. The CDR3 bases are TGTGCCAGCAGCAATAAACAGACAGGGTTGGGCGATGAGCAGTTCTTC. The gene calls are TRBV11-1 and TRBJ2-1; the match to TRBD1 covers 7 bases. The germline V gene encodes CDR1 SGHAT and CDR2 FQDESV (reference sequence). With V trimmed by 5 bases and J by 8 bases, 15 bases remained unmatched. The CDR3 totals 16 residues.

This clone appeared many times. CDR3 nucleotide sequence: TGTGCCAGCAAACAGGGCTCTGGAAACACCATATATTTT. Translating it yields CASKQGSGNTIYF. The V gene is TRBV27, the J gene TRBJ1-3, with D perhaps TRBD1 (6 bases). With 7 bases removed from V and 0 bases from J, the gap between germline ends came to 7 bases. This CDR3 is 13 amino acids long. Germline V gene data show CDR1 as MNHEY and CDR2 as SMNVEV (reference sequence).

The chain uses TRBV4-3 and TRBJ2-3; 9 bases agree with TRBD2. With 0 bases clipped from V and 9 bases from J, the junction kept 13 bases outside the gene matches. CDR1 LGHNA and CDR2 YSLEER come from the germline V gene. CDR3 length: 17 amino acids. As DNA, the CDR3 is TGCGCCAGCAGCCAAGAGGTCTCGCGGGGGGGCGGGGAGACGCAGTATTTT. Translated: CASSQEVSRGGGETQYF.

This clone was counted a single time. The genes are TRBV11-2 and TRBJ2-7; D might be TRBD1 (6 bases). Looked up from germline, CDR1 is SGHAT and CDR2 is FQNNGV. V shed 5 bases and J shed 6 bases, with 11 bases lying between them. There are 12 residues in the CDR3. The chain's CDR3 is CASSPDRSEQYF. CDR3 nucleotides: TGTGCCAGCAGCCCGGACAGATCCGAGCAGTACTTC.